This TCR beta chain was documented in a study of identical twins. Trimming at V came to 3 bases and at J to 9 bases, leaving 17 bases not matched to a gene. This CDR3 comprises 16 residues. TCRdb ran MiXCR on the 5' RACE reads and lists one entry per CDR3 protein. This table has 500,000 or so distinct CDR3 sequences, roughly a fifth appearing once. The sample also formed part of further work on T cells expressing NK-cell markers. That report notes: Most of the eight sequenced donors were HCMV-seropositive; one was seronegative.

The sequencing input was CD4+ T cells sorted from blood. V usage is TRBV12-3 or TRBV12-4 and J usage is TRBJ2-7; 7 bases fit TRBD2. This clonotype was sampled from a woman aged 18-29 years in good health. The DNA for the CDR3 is TGTGCCAGCAGTTTGGTGTGGGAGGGGAGCAGGACCGGGCAGTACTTC. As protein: CASSLVWEGSRTGQYF.